This T cell receptor (beta chain) was found in a study of vaccination effects on CD4 cells after COVID-19. Study-wide findings and caveats: Few convalescent patients were studied, and early post-infection samples were lacking. Clones that were induced by infection or by vaccine showed marked contraction late after vaccination.

In its sample, this clone was seen once. The antigen is unknown. The repertoire was sequenced with immunoSEQ multiplex PCR; TCRdb's copy has only in-frame clones and lacks some. The sample carries tens of thousands of clones, around 79% recorded once. The CDR3 consists of 15 residues. Trimming cost V 5 bases and J 2 bases, with 14 bases left between them. Germline V gives CDR1 ENHRY, CDR2 SYGVKD. Before any sequencing was done, the ViraFEST assay used viral peptide pools to expand antigen-specific CD4+ T cells. It was after around 10 days of culture that CD4+ T cells were isolated. Vaccine administered to participants consisted of two doses of either BNT162b2 or mRNA-1273. Vaccinated participants had no history of SARS-CoV-2 infection and tested negative for nucleocapsid antibodies. Wells of around 2 million PBMC each were grown with about 9.8 IU/ml IL-2 and 8.5 to 10 ug/ml peptides.

Source: CD4+ T cells from PBMCs cultured with SARS-CoV-2 spike peptides, taken after COVID-19 vaccination. This chain links TRBV10-3 with TRBJ2-3; D might be TRBD1 or TRBD2, each matching 5 bases. This receptor was taken from a human donor who received a COVID-19 vaccine. CDR3 in DNA: TGTGCCATCAGTACGGGACCGGATTCCACAGATACGCAGTATTTT. Translating gives CAISTGPDSTDTQYF.